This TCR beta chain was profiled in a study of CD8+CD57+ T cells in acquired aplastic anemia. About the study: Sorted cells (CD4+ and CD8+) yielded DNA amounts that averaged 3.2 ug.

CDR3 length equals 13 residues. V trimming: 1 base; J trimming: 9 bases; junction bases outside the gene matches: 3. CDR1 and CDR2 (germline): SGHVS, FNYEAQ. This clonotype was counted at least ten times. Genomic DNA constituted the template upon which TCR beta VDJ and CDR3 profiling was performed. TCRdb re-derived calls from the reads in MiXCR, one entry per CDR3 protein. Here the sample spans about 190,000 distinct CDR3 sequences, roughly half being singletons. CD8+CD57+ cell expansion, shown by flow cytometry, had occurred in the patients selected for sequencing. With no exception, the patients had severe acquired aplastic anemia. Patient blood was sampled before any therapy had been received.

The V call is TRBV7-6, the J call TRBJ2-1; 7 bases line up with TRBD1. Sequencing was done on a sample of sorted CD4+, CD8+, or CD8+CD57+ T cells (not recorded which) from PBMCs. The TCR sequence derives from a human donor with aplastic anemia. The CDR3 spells CASSLEDRAEQFF. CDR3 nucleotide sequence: TGTGCCAGCAGCTTAGAAGACAGGGCTGAGCAGTTCTTC. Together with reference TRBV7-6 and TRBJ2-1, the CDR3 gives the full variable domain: GAGVSQSPRYKVTKRGQDVALRCDPISGHVSLYWYRQALGQGPEFLTYFNYEAQQDKSGLPNDRFSAERPEGSISTLTIQRTEQRDSAMYRCASSLEDRAEQFFGPGTRLTVL.